Below are 27 T cell receptor beta chains sequenced from a single sample in a study of T cells in Graves' hyperthyroidism and ophthalmopathy. TCR beta CDR3 regions were amplified from RNA. The HTBI primer set was used in a first-round RT-PCR of the TCR CDR3. A single record per CDR3 protein comes from TCRdb applying MiXCR to the multiplex PCR reads. The profile shows hundreds of thousands of distinct CDR3 sequences, roughly 25% of them singletons. Sequencing input: blood. These receptors all stem from a woman in her thirties with Graves' ophthalmopathy.

This clonotype was seen a few times. This rearrangement joins TRBV6-1 to TRBJ2-7, with D perhaps matching TRBD1 (6 bases). The CDR3 runs to 14 residues. CDR1 and CDR2 from the germline V gene are MNHNS and SASEGT. Trimming left V 7 bases short and J 3 bases short, with 16 bases between. The CDR3 sequence is CASTLTGIFYEQYF. The CDR3 DNA is TGTGCCAGCACCTTGACAGGCATATTCTACGAGCAGTACTTC.

This clonotype was seen a few times. This rearrangement joins TRBV6-1 to TRBJ2-7; 9 bases map to TRBD2. CDR1 is MNHNS and CDR2 is SASEGT in the germline V gene. The J segment lost 2 bases and the V segment lost 4 bases, leaving 6 bases of the junction unmatched. The CDR3 contains 15 residues. CDR3 in amino acids: CASSVVLAGTYEQYF. In DNA form, the CDR3 reads TGTGCCAGCAGTGTGGTCCTAGCGGGAACCTACGAGCAGTACTTC.

This clonotype was recorded at least ten times. This chain joins TRBV2 and TRBJ1-5; TRBD1 matches at 12 bases. Per the germline V gene, CDR1 is SNHLY and CDR2 is FYNNEI. J lost 6 bases, V lost 1 base, and 7 bases had no gene match. This CDR3 is 17 amino acids long. The CDR3 DNA reads TGTGCCAGCAGTGAAGGAGGGGGGGACAGGGGGCTTCAGCCCCAGCATTTT. Translating it yields CASSEGGGDRGLQPQHF.

There are many counts of this clonotype. The gene calls are TRBV20-1 and TRBJ1-1; D possibly corresponds to TRBD1 (5 bases). The CDR3 is made up of 14 amino acids. Germline assignment: CDR1 DFQATT and CDR2 SNEGSKA (reference sequence). Trimming removed 1 base from V and 1 base from J, with 10 bases in between. The CDR3 reads CSARVAGKNTEAFF. CDR3 nucleotides: TGCAGTGCTAGAGTTGCAGGGAAGAACACTGAAGCTTTCTTT.

This clonotype was counted between two and nine times. The rearrangement uses TRBV5-1 and TRBJ2-7; 10 positions agree with TRBD1. Trimming took 4 bases from V and 4 from J; bases not matched to a gene: 8. This CDR3 contains 15 residues. The V gene's germline CDR1 is SGHRS and CDR2 YFSETQ. CDR3 bases: TGCGCCAGCAGCACACCCGGGACAGGGGTTTACGAGCAGTACTTC. This gives the protein CASSTPGTGVYEQYF. Full variable domain (remainder filled in from reference TRBV5-1 and TRBJ2-7): KAGVTQTPRYLIKTRGQQVTLSCSPISGHRSVSWYQQTPGQGLQFLFEYFSETQRNKGNFPGRFSGRQFSNSRSEMNVSTLELGDSALYLCASSTPGTGVYEQYFGPGTRLTVT.

This clonotype showed up many times. V is TRBV20-1 and J is TRBJ2-7, with 11 bases lining up with TRBD2. Trimming took 1 base from V and 3 from J; bases not matched to a gene: 2. This CDR3 is built from 14 residues. From germline, CDR1 is DFQATT and CDR2 SNEGSKA (reference sequence). The CDR3 region has the DNA TGCAGTGCTAGAGGACTAGCGGGGAGCTACGAGCAGTACTTC. This codes for CSARGLAGSYEQYF.

This clonotype has a count of ten or more. The V and J genes are TRBV20-1 and TRBJ1-2; TRBD1 matches at 8 bases. The CDR3 runs 18 residues. J lost 4 bases, V lost 3 bases, and 19 bases had no gene match. Germline V gene sequence: CDR1 DFQATT, CDR2 SNEGSKA (reference sequence). CDR3 in DNA: TGCAGTGCTAGTGGGGCGTCCGGACAGGGACCTACGATCTATGGCTACACCTTC. This translates into CSASGASGQGPTIYGYTF.

The chain joins TRBV14 to TRBJ2-7; 8 positions agree with TRBD1. The CDR3 runs 16 residues. Trimming at V came to 2 bases and at J to 4 bases, leaving 10 bases not matched to a gene. Germline V gene lookup returns CDR1 SGHDN and CDR2 FVKESK. Here the CDR3 DNA reads TGTGCCAGCAGCCAAAGCCTCGGGACAGGCCTATACGAGCAGTACTTC. Protein: CASSQSLGTGLYEQYF.

This clonotype has at least ten counts. The rearrangement links TRBV11-2 to TRBJ2-2; TRBD2 matches at 11 bases. Germline CDR1 and CDR2: SGHAT and FQNNGV. J lost 5 bases, V lost 2 bases, and 4 bases had no gene match. The CDR3 runs 16 residues. This CDR3 is CASSLLPSGGTGELFF. The DNA for the CDR3 is TGTGCCAGCAGCTTATTGCCTAGCGGGGGGACCGGGGAGCTGTTTTTT.

The genes are TRBV11-2 and TRBJ1-5; D not resolved. With 1 base removed from V and 0 bases from J, the gap between germline ends came to 10 bases. The germline gives CDR1 SGHAT, CDR2 FQNNGV. The CDR3 totals 16 residues. CDR3 in DNA: TGTGCCAGCAGCTTAGTGTCCGGAGATAGCAATCAGCCCCAGCATTTT. This translates into CASSLVSGDSNQPQHF.

The chain joins TRBV5-1 to TRBJ2-7; 10 bases are shared with TRBD2. J lost 4 bases, V lost 2 bases, and 9 bases had no gene match. CDR1 is SGHRS and CDR2 is YFSETQ in the germline V gene. The CDR3 consists of 16 residues. The CDR3 nucleotides are TGCGCCAGCAGCTTATTTAGTACTAGCGGGAAGTACGAGCAGTACTTC. Translated: CASSLFSTSGKYEQYF.

The rearrangement joins TRBV5-1 to TRBJ1-1; D gene ambiguous. The V and J ends lost 3 bases and 5 bases respectively, with 23 bases between them. The CDR3 length is 17 residues. Germline CDR1 is SGHRS and CDR2 is YFSETQ. The CDR3 bases are TGCGCCAGCAGCTCCCTTGATTCAGGTTCGTTCTTTACTGAAGCTTTCTTT. Its translation is CASSSLDSGSFFTEAFF.

This clonotype has just a few counts. V is TRBV12-3 or TRBV12-4 and J is TRBJ2-2; 10 bases are shared with TRBD1. The V and J ends lost 6 bases and 7 bases, in that order; junction bases with no gene match: 11. This CDR3 comprises 16 residues. Here the CDR3 DNA reads TGTGCCAGCAGCACGACCCGGGACAGGGGTGGCGGGGAGCTGTTTTTT. Translating gives CASSTTRDRGGGELFF.

The rearrangement joins TRBV6-2 or TRBV6-3 to TRBJ2-2; D is perhaps TRBD2 (5 bases). Germline V gene data show CDR1 as MNHEY and CDR2 as SVGEGT. This CDR3 has 12 residues. The V end was cut by 7 bases, the J end by 5 bases, with 8 bases between. The CDR3 protein is CASITRTGELFF. The DNA of the CDR3 is TGTGCCAGCATCACTAGAACCGGGGAGCTGTTTTTT.

Ten or more counts support this clonotype. The chain couples TRBV27 to TRBJ1-5; TRBD1 matches 7 bases. This CDR3 is built from 14 residues. J was trimmed by 3 bases and V by 6 bases; bases with no gene match: 5. From germline, CDR1 is MNHEY and CDR2 SMNVEV (reference sequence). CDR3 nucleotide sequence: TGTGCCAGCAGCTGGGGACAGTTCAATCAGCCCCAGCATTTT. This sequence encodes CASSWGQFNQPQHF.

Notes on this clonotype: A much larger clone lies a single base off, so this may be a read error. In this CDR3 the conserved last residue, phenylalanine or tryptophan, is missing, so a read error is likely. The V call is TRBV9, the J call TRBJ2-2, with D possibly TRBD1 on 5 matching bases. V gave up 0 bases and J gave up 0 bases, with 9 bases separating them. Germline CDR1 SGDLS, CDR2 YYNGEE. The CDR3 is 16 residues long. The CDR3: CASSVAWGANTGELFL. The CDR3, as DNA: TGTGCCAGCAGCGTAGCGTGGGGCGCGAACACCGGGGAGCTGTTTTTG.

This clonotype was detected only a few times. The chain is built from TRBV5-1 and TRBJ2-5; D uncertain. Germline CDR1 reads SGHRS; CDR2 reads YFSETQ. The CDR3 is 11 amino acids. V lost 0 bases and J lost 9, with 6 bases in between. Here the CDR3 DNA reads TGCGCCAGCAGCTTGGAGTGGGCCCAGTACTTC. This gives the protein CASSLEWAQYF.

This clonotype has at least ten counts. V is TRBV2 and J is TRBJ2-2; 7 nucleotides line up with TRBD1. Looked up from germline, CDR1 is SNHLY and CDR2 is FYNNEI. V was pared by 5 bases and J by 3 bases, with 6 bases of the junction left unmatched. The CDR3 totals 15 residues. The CDR3 DNA reads as TGTGCCAGCAGTCTAGACAGGGTCGACACCGGGGAGCTGTTTTTT. Translated, it gives CASSLDRVDTGELFF.

This clonotype was recorded many times. The V gene is TRBV5-1, the J gene TRBJ2-5; TRBD2 matches 7 bases. Germline CDR1 and CDR2: SGHRS and YFSETQ. The CDR3 is 13 residues long. Trimming removed 4 bases from V and 2 bases from J; junction bases left unmatched: 2. The CDR3 coding sequence is TGCGCCAGCAGCATGGGGGGGCAAGAGACCCAGTACTTC. Amino acids: CASSMGGQETQYF. Based on the CDR3 plus reference TRBV5-1 and TRBJ2-5, the full variable domain is KAGVTQTPRYLIKTRGQQVTLSCSPISGHRSVSWYQQTPGQGLQFLFEYFSETQRNKGNFPGRFSGRQFSNSRSEMNVSTLELGDSALYLCASSMGGQETQYFGPGTRLLVL.

The chain has TRBV7-3 and TRBJ2-2; TRBD2 matches 7 bases. The germline CDR1 and CDR2 sequences are SGHTA and FQGTGA. The CDR3 spans 15 residues. V gave up 2 bases and J gave up 5 bases; unmatched junction bases: 5. The CDR3 DNA reads TGTGCCAGCAGCTTACTTGCTAGCGGTACCGGGGAGCTGTTTTTT. Amino acid sequence: CASSLLASGTGELFF.

This clonotype has a handful of counts. V is TRBV20-1 and J is TRBJ2-5, with TRBD2 matching 15 bases. This CDR3 spans 17 amino acids. Germline loops: CDR1 DFQATT, CDR2 SNEGSKA (reference sequence). The ends lost 3 bases at V and 4 bases at J; junction bases unmatched: 9. The CDR3 sequence is CSASALVGLAGGETQYF. The CDR3, as DNA: TGCAGTGCTAGCGCACTCGTGGGACTAGCGGGGGGAGAGACCCAGTACTTC.

This sequence joins TRBV20-1 and TRBJ2-7; 9 bases align to TRBD1. Unmatched junction bases numbered 9, after V lost 6 bases and J lost 6 bases. The CDR3 length is 13 residues. Germline CDR1 is DFQATT and CDR2 is SNEGSKA (reference sequence). CDR3 nucleotide sequence: TGCAGTGCCCCCGGGACAGGGTCGGGCGAGCAGTACTTC. Translation: CSAPGTGSGEQYF.

This clonotype was counted many times. The genes are TRBV6-5 and TRBJ2-5; 9 nucleotides line up with TRBD1. The CDR3 is 14 amino acids. Germline CDR1 MNHEY, CDR2 SVGAGI. V was pared by 6 bases and J by 5 bases, with 7 bases of the junction left unmatched. This chain's CDR3 is CASRNRGLWETQYF. The CDR3 region has the DNA TGTGCCAGCAGAAACAGGGGGCTTTGGGAGACCCAGTACTTC.

This clonotype was counted a few times. The rearrangement links TRBV28 to TRBJ2-2; TRBD1 aligns across 10 bases. The V gene end was trimmed by 2 bases and the J gene end by 7 bases; junction bases not matched to a gene: 4. The CDR3 is 15 amino acids. Germline lookup yields CDR1 MDHEN and CDR2 SYDVKM. The CDR3 reads CASSLRQGAGGELFF. The CDR3 DNA sequence: TGTGCCAGCAGTTTACGACAGGGGGCGGGCGGGGAGCTGTTTTTT.

The chain has TRBV6-2 or TRBV6-3 and TRBJ1-3; the D gene is possibly TRBD1 (5 bases). Germline V gene data show CDR1 as MNHEY and CDR2 as SVGEGT. Trimming shortened V by 4 bases and J by 0 bases, and 13 bases separated the two germline ends. The CDR3 length is 16 residues. Here the CDR3 reads CASSFRQTFSGNTIYF. The CDR3 bases are TGTGCCAGCAGTTTTCGACAGACCTTCTCTGGAAACACCATATATTTT.

V is TRBV7-2 and J is TRBJ1-2, with 8 nucleotides matching TRBD1. Germline CDR1 reads SGHTA; CDR2 reads FQGNSA. The CDR3 loop spans 15 amino acids. Trimming cost V 1 base and J 2 bases; bases outside gene matches: 3. The CDR3 here is CASSLGSGGNYGYTF. The CDR3 nucleotides are TGTGCCAGCAGCTTAGGGTCAGGGGGCAACTATGGCTACACCTTC.

The table lists this clonotype with a few counts. The chain couples TRBV2 to TRBJ2-7; either TRBD1 or TRBD2 may fit D (5 bases each). From germline, CDR1 is SNHLY and CDR2 FYNNEI. V was trimmed by 7 bases and J by 3 bases, leaving 25 bases between them. The CDR3 runs to 17 residues. For the CDR3, the DNA is TGTGCCAGCAAATTTTCGGAAGTAATGGGACCCTTCTACGAGCAGTACTTC. Translating it yields CASKFSEVMGPFYEQYF.